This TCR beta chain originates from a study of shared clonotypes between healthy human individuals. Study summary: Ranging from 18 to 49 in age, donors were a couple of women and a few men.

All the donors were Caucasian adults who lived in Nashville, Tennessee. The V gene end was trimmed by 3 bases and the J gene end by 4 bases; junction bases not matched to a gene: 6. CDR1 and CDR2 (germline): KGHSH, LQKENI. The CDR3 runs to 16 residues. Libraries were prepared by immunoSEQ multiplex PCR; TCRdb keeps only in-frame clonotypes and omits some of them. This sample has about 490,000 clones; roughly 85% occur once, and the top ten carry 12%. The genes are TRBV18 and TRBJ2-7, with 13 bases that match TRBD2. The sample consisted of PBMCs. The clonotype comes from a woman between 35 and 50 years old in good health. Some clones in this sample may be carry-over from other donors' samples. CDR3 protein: CASSPRLAGGRYEQYF. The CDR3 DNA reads TGTGCCAGCTCACCCCGACTAGCGGGAGGCCGATACGAGCAGTACTTC.